The 4 T cell receptor beta chains below were found in one sample sequenced in a study of blood T cell repertoires in COVID-19 (dated by TCRdb to the early 2020s). The library came from the immunoSEQ multiplex PCR assay. Imported from immuneACCESS, the table was reduced by TCRdb to in-frame sequences with V and J called. These copies leave out some clones; in studies compared against another copy, an unresolved V gene accounts for under half, and the cause of the remainder is not known. The sample table lists 200,000 to 250,000 clones, 75% to 85% of them with a count of one. 1.3% of the sample goes to the ten largest clones. Sequences were obtained from peripheral blood. The receptors come from a woman in her twenties or thirties with COVID-19, enrolled during active disease.

The chain has TRBV7-3 and TRBJ2-1, with 8 bases that match TRBD2. V lost 1 base to trimming and J lost 7 bases; unmatched junction nucleotides: 12. Germline values: CDR1 SGHTA, CDR2 FQGTGA. CDR3 length: 17 residues. The CDR3 sequence is CASSLSGLRGGRNEQFF. DNA for the CDR3: TGTGCCAGCAGCTTAAGTGGGTTACGCGGGGGGAGGAATGAGCAGTTCTTC.

CDR3 amino acids: CASSIVGGETQYF. The CDR3 coding sequence is TGTGCCAGTAGTATAGTAGGGGGAGAGACCCAGTACTTC. The chain joins TRBV19 to TRBJ2-5, with TRBD1 as a possible D gene (6 bases). Germline V gene lookup returns CDR1 LNHDA and CDR2 SQIVND (reference sequence). CDR3 size: 13 residues. With 1 base removed from V and 4 bases from J, the gap between germline ends came to 7 bases.

The gene calls are TRBV7-9 and TRBJ1-5, with 10 bases aligning to TRBD1. Trimming took 4 bases from V and 6 from J; bases not matched to a gene: 6. Germline lookup yields CDR1 SEHNR and CDR2 FQNEAQ (reference sequence). The length of the CDR3 is 15 residues. CDR3 in DNA: TGTGCCAGCAGCTCACCGGGACAGGGGTTTCAGCCCCAGCATTTT. This gives the protein CASSSPGQGFQPQHF.

V and J are TRBV12-3 or TRBV12-4 and TRBJ2-1; D not certain. V lost 4 bases and J 6 bases, leaving 10 bases between the germline ends. This CDR3 region has 13 residues. In nucleotides, the CDR3 is TGTGCCAGCAGTTCTGACCCGGGCAATGAGCAGTTCTTC. Protein product: CASSSDPGNEQFF.